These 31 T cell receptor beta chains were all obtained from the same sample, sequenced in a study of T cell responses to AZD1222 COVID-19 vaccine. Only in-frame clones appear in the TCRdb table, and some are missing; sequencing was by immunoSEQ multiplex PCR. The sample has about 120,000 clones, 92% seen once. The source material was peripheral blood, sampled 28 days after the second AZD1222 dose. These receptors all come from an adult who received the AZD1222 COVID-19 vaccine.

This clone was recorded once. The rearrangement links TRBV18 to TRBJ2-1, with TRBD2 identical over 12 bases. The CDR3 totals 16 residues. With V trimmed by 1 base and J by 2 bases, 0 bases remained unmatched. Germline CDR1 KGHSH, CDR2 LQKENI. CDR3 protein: CASSPRTSGTYNEQFF. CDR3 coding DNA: TGTGCCAGCTCACCACGGACTAGCGGGACCTACAATGAGCAGTTCTTC.

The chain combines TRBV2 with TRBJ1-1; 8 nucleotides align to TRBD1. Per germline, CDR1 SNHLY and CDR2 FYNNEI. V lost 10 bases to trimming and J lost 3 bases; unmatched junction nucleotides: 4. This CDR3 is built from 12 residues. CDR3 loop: CAINRGDTEAFF. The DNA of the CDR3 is TGTGCCATCAACAGGGGGGACACTGAAGCTTTCTTT.

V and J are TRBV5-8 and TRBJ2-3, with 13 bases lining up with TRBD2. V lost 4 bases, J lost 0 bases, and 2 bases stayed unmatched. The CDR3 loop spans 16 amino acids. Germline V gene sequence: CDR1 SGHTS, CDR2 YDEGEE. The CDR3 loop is CASSTSGGASTDTQYF. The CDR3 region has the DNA TGTGCCAGCAGCACTAGCGGGGGGGCTAGCACAGATACGCAGTATTTT.

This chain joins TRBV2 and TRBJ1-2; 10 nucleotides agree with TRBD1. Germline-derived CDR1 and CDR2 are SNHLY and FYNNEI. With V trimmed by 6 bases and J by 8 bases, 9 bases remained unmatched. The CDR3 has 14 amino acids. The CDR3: CASRGDRGAGGYTF. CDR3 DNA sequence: TGTGCCAGCAGGGGGGACAGGGGTGCTGGAGGCTACACCTTC.

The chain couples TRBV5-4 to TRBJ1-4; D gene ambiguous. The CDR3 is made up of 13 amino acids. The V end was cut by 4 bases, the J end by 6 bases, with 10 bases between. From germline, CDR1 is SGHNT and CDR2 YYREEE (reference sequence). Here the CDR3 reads CASSPGVDEKLFF. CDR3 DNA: TGTGCCAGCAGCCCCGGGGTCGATGAAAAACTGTTTTTT. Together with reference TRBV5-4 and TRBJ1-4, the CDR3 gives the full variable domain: ETGVTQSPTHLIKTRGQQVTLRCSSQSGHNTVSWYQQALGQGPQFIFQYYREEENGRGNFPPRFSGLQFPNYSSELNVNALELDDSALYLCASSPGVDEKLFFGSGTQLSVL.

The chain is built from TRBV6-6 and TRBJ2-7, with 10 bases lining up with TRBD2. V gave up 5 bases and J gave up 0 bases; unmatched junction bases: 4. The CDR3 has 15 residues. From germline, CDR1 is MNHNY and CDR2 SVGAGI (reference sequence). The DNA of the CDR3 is TGTGCCAGCAGTATAGCGGGAGGCCTCTCCTACGAGCAGTACTTC. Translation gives CASSIAGGLSYEQYF.

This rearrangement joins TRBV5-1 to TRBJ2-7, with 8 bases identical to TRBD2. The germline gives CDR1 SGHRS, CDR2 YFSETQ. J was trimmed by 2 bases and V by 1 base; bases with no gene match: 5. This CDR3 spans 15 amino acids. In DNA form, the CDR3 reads TGCGCCAGCAGCTTGTTTACTAGCGGTACCTACGAGCAGTACTTC. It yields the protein CASSLFTSGTYEQYF.

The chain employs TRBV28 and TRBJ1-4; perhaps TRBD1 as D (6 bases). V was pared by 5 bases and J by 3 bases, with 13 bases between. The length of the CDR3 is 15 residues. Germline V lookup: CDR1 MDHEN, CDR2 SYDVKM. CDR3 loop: CASSQYRAANEKLFF. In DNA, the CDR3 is TGTGCCAGCAGTCAATACAGGGCTGCTAATGAAAAACTGTTTTTT.

This CDR3 is CASRQGDQPQHF. The CDR3 bases are TGTGCCTCTCGACAGGGGGATCAGCCCCAGCATTTT. This chain joins TRBV10-3 and TRBJ1-5; TRBD1 agrees at 9 bases. The CDR3 is 12 amino acids. V shed 11 bases and J 5 bases; nucleotides not matched to a gene: 4. Germline V CDR1 and CDR2: ENHRY, SYGVKD.

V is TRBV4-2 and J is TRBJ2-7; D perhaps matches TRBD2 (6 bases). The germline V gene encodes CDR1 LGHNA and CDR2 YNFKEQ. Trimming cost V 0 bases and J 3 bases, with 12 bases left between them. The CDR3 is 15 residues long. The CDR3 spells CASSQDRGLNYEQYF. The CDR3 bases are TGTGCCAGCAGCCAAGATAGGGGACTTAACTACGAGCAGTACTTC.

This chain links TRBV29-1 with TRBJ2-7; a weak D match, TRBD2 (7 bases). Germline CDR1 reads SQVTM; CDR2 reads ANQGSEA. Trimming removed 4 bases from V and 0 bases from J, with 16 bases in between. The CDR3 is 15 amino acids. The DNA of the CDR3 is TGCAGCGTTGCGAGGAGGGGGGGCAGCTCCTACGAGCAGTACTTC. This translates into CSVARRGGSSYEQYF.

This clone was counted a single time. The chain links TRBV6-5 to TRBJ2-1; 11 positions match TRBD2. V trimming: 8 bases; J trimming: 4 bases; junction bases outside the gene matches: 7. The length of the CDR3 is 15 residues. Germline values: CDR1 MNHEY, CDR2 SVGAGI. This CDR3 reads CASGISGGEYNEQFF. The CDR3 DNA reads TGTGCCAGCGGAATTAGCGGGGGGGAGTACAATGAGCAGTTCTTC.

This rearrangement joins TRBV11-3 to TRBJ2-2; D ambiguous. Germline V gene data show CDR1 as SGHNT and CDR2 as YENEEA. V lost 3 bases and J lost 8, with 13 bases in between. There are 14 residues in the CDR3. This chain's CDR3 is CASSFRAYAGELFF. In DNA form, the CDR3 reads TGTGCCAGCAGCTTTCGGGCTTACGCAGGGGAGCTGTTTTTT.

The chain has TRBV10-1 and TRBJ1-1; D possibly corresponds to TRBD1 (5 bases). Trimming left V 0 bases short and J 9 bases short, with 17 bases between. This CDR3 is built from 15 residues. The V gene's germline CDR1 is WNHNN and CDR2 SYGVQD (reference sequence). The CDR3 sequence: CASSESKMGQPKAFF. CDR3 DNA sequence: TGCGCCAGCAGTGAGTCAAAGATGGGGCAGCCTAAAGCTTTCTTT.

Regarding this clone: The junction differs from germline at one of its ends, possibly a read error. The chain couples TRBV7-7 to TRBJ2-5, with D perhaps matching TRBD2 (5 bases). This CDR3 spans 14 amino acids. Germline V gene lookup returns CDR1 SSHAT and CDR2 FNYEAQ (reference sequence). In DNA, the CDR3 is TGTGCTAGCAGCTTAGGGTCGGAGGACGGGACCCAGTACTTC. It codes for CASSLGSEDGTQYF.

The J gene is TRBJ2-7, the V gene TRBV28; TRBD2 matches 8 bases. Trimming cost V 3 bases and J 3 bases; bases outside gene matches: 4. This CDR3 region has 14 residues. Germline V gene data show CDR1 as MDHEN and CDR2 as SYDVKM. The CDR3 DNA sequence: TGTGCCAGCAGTTTTTCCGGGGGGGGCTACGAGCAGTACTTC. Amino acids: CASSFSGGGYEQYF.

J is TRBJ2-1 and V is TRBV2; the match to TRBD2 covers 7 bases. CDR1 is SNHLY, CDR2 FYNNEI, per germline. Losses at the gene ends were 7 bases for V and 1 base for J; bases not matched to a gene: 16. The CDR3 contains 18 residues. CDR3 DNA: TGTGCCAGCAAACAGCTGTTATCGACTAGCACGTCCTACAATGAGCAGTTCTTC. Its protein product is CASKQLLSTSTSYNEQFF.

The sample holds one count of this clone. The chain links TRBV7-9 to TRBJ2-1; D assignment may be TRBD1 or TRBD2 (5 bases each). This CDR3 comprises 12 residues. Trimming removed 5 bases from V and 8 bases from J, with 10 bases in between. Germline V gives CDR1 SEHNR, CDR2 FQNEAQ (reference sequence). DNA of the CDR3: TGTGCCAGCAGCCCGGGACCCCATGAGCAGTTCTTC. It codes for CASSPGPHEQFF. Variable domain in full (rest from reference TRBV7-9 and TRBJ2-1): DTGVSQNPRHKITKRGQNVTFRCDPISEHNRLYWYRQTLGQGPEFLTYFQNEAQLEKSRLLSDRFSAERPKGSFSTLEIQRTEQGDSAMYLCASSPGPHEQFFGPGTRLTVL.

CDR3 protein: CASSLGRAFSGNTIYF. CDR3 bases: TGCGCCAGCAGCTTGGGAAGGGCCTTCTCTGGAAACACCATATATTTT. The chain carries TRBV5-1 and TRBJ1-3; no firm D call. Germline CDR1 SGHRS, CDR2 YFSETQ. CDR3 size: 16 residues. The V end was cut by 0 bases, the J end by 0 bases, with 10 bases between.

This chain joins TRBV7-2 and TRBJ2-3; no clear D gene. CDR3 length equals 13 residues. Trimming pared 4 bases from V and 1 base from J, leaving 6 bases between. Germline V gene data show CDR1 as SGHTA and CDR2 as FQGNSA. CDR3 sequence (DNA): TGTGCCAGCAGCTCAGAACGCACAGATACGCAGTATTTT. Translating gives CASSSERTDTQYF.

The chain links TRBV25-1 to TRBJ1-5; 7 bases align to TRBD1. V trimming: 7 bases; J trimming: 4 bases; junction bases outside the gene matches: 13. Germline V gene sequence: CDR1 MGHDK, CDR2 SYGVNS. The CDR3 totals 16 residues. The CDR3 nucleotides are TGTGCCAGCATAGAACAGGGGTCGGGGTCAAATCAGCCCCAGCATTTT. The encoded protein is CASIEQGSGSNQPQHF.

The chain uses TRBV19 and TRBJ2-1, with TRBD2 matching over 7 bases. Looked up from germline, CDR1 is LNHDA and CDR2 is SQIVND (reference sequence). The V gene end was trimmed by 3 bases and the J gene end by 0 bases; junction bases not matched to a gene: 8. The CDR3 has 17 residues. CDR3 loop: CASSISLARSSYNEQFF. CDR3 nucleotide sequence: TGTGCCAGTAGTATCTCACTAGCGAGGAGCTCCTACAATGAGCAGTTCTTC.

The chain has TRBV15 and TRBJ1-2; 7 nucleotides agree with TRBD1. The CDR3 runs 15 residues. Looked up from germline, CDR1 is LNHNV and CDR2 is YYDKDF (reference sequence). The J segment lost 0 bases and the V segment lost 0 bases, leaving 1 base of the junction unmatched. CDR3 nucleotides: TGTGCCACCAGCAGAGAACAGGGGACTAACTATGGCTACACCTTC. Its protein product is CATSREQGTNYGYTF.

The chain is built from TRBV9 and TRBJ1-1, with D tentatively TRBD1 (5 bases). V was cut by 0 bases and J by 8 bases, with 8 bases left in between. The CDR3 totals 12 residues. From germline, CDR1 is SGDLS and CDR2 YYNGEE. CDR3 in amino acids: CASSVGKGEAFF. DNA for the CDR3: TGTGCCAGCAGCGTAGGGAAGGGGGAAGCTTTCTTT.

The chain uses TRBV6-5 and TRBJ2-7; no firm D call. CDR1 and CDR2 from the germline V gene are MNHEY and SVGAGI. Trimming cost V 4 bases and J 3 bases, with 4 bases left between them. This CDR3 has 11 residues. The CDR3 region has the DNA TGTGCCAGCAGTTTGCTCTACGAGCAGTACTTC. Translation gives CASSLLYEQYF.

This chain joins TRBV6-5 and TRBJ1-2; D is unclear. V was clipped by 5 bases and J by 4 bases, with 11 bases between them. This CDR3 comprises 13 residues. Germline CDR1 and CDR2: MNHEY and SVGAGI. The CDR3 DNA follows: TGTGCCAGCAGTCCCCCTCGGAGCTATGGCTACACCTTC. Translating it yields CASSPPRSYGYTF.

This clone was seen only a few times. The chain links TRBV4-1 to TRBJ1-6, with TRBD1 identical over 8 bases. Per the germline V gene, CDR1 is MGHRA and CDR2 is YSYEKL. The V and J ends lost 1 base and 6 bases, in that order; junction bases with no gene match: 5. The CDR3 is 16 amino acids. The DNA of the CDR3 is TGCGCCAGCAGCCAAGTTCAGGGGGCCAGTAATTCACCCCTCCACTTT. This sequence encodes CASSQVQGASNSPLHF.

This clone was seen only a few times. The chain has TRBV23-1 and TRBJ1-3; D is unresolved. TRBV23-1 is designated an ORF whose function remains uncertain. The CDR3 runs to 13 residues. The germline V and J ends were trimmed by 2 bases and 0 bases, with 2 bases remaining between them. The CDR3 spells CASSQHSGNTIYF. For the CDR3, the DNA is TGCGCCAGCAGTCAACACTCTGGAAACACCATATATTTT.

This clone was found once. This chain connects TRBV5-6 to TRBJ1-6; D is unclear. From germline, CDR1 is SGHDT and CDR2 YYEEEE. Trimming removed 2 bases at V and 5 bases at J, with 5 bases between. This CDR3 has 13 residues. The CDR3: CASSFGHNSPLHF. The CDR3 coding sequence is TGTGCCAGCAGCTTCGGTCATAATTCACCCCTCCACTTT.

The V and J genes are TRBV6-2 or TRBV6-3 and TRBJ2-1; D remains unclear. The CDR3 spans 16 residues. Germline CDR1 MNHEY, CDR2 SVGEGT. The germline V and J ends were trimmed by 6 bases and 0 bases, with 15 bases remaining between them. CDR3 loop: CASSPKAASSYNEQFF. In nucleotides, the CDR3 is TGTGCCAGCAGCCCTAAAGCTGCAAGCTCCTACAATGAGCAGTTCTTC.

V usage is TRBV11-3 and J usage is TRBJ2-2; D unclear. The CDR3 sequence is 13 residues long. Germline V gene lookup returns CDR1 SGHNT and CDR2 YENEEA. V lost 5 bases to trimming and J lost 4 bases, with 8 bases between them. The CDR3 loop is CASSEAVTGELFF. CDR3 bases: TGTGCCAGCAGCGAGGCAGTCACCGGGGAGCTGTTTTTT.